This T cell receptor (beta chain) is drawn from a study of TIL therapy for anti-PD-1-resistant metastatic lung cancer. Study as a whole: Most patients had lung adenocarcinoma; several tumors were EGFR-mutant, two ALK-rearranged; half smoked currently or formerly. The study's findings and limits: TIL clonotype persistence in blood showed no apparent association with response.

This was the immunoSEQ v3 assay. Each library reached 1.9 million or so read pairs, or about 5-6.5 million at deep level. Measured with immunoSEQ multiplex PCR; TCRdb has only the in-frame clones, and not every one. The sample carries approximately 57,000 clones, approximately 80% recorded once. As for time point: pre-treatment sample, taken before nivolumab and TIL therapy. Adults with stage 4 NSCLC were enrolled in a phase I trial. Comments on this clone: Its antigen is unidentified.

The CDR3 loop spans 16 amino acids. V dropped 4 bases and J dropped 8; count of bases not matched to a gene: 12. The germline CDR1 and CDR2 sequences are MNHEY and SVGAGI. This clonotype was sampled from a person between 25 and 79 years old with non-small cell lung cancer. This chain uses TRBV6-5 with TRBJ2-1; 9 bases match TRBD1. The sequences come from blood, collected at baseline. The CDR3 region is CASSSWVQGALDEQFF. The CDR3 region has the DNA TGTGCCAGCAGTTCATGGGTACAGGGGGCGCTGGATGAGCAGTTCTTC.